A single T cell receptor beta chain is shown here with its context. CDR3 length: 15 amino acids. CDR1 is SGHTA and CDR2 is FQGNSA in the germline V gene. Unmatched junction bases numbered 1, after V lost 0 bases and J lost 1 base. This record belongs to a study of Tregs in tolerant kidney transplant recipients. Study details: Recipients received nonmyeloablative bone marrow transplants from related graft donors, with transient mixed chimerism.

Clones were read by immunoSEQ multiplex PCR, and TCRdb kept only the in-frame ones, dropping some. Counted here are around 70,000 clones, 80% to 95% occurring once; the ten biggest clones make up approximately 11%. The receptor comes from a human donor who received a combined kidney and bone marrow transplant. V is TRBV7-2 and J is TRBJ2-7, with 9 nucleotides matching TRBD1. The sample in question was CD8+ T cells from blood, obtained before the transplant. The DNA for the CDR3 is TGTGCCAGCAGCTTAGCCGGACAGGGGTCCTACGAGCAGTACTTC. Translating gives CASSLAGQGSYEQYF.